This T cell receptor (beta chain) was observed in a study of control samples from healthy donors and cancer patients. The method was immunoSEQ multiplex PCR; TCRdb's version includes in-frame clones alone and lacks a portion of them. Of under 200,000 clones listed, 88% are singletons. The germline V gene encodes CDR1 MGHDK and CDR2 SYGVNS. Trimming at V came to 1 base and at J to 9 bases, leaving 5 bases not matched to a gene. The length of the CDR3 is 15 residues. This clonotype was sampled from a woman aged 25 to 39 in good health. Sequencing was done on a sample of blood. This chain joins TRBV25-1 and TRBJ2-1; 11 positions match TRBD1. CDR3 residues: CASSEFRDRGSEQFF. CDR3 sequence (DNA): TGTGCCAGCAGTGAATTCAGGGACAGGGGGAGTGAGCAGTTCTTC.